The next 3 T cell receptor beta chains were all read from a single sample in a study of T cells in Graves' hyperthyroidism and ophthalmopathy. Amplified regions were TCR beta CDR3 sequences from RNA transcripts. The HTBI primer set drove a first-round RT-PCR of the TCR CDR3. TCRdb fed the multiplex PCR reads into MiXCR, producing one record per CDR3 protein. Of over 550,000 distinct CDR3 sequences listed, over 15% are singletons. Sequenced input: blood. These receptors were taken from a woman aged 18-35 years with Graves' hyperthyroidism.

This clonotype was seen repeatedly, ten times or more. The CDR3 DNA follows: TGCAGCGTTGATCCTAGCGGGAAAGAGACCCAGTACTTC. Translation: CSVDPSGKETQYF. The V gene is TRBV29-1, the J gene TRBJ2-5; 9 nucleotides match TRBD2. The J segment lost 3 bases and the V segment lost 3 bases, leaving 2 bases of the junction unmatched. Germline-derived CDR1 and CDR2 are SQVTM and ANQGSEA. This CDR3 has 13 residues.

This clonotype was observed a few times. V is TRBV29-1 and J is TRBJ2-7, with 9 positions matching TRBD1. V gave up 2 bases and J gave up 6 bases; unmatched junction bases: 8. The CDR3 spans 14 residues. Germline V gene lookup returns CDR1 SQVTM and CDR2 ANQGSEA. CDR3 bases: TGCAGCGTTGAACTTAGGACAGGGGTAGGCGAGCAGTACTTC. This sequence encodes CSVELRTGVGEQYF.

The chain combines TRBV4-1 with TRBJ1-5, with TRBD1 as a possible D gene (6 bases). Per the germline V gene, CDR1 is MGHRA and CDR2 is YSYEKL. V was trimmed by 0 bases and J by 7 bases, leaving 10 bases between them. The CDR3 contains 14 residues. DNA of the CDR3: TGCGCCAGCAGCCAAGATCCGGACAGACAGCCCCAGCATTTT. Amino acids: CASSQDPDRQPQHF.